This T cell receptor (beta chain) was sequenced during a study of beta chain features in type 1 diabetes. General study results and limits: The naive, central memory and Treg TCRB repertoires looked more alike in patients than they did in healthy donors.

Reverse transcription of all isolated RNA meant that expressed TCRB transcripts were sequenced. The table came from immunoSEQ multiplex PCR; TCRdb's copy has only in-frame clones and leaves some out. The sample contains roughly 230,000 clones, 7.5% to 10% of which appear only once. A CD45RO/CCR7/CD25/CD127/CD95/CD27 panel sorted naive, central memory, regulatory and stem cell-like memory CD4+ cells. Remarks on this clone: The antigen is undetermined.

Material for sequencing was naive CD4+ T cells from blood. This TCR was recovered from a woman aged 18 to 35 in good health.

The CDR3 reads CASSGRDFLVEQFF. CDR3 DNA: TGTGCCAGCAGCGGCCGGGACTTCCTGGTGGAGCAGTTCTTC. The chain recombines TRBV7-2 with TRBJ2-1; a weak D match, TRBD2 (6 bases). Germline values: CDR1 SGHTA, CDR2 FQGNSA. V was clipped by 5 bases and J by 10 bases, with 18 bases between them. This CDR3 comprises 14 residues. Full variable domain (missing parts from reference TRBV7-2 and TRBJ2-1): GAGVSQSPSNKVTEKGKDVELRCDPISGHTALYWYRQSLGQGLEFLIYFQGNSAPDKSGLPSDRFSAERTGGSVSTLTIQRTQQEDSAVYLCASSGRDFLVEQFFGPGTRLTVL.